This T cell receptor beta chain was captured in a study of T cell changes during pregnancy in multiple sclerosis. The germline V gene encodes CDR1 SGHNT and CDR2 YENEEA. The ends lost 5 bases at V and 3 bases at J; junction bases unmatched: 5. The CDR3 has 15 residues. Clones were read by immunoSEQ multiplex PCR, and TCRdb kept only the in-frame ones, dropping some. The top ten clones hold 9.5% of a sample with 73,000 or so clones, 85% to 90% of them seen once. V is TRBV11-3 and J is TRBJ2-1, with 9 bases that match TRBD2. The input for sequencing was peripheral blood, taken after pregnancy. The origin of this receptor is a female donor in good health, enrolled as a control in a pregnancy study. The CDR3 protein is CASSLTSGDYNEQFF. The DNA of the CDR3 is TGTGCCAGCAGCCTGACTAGCGGCGACTACAATGAGCAGTTCTTC.